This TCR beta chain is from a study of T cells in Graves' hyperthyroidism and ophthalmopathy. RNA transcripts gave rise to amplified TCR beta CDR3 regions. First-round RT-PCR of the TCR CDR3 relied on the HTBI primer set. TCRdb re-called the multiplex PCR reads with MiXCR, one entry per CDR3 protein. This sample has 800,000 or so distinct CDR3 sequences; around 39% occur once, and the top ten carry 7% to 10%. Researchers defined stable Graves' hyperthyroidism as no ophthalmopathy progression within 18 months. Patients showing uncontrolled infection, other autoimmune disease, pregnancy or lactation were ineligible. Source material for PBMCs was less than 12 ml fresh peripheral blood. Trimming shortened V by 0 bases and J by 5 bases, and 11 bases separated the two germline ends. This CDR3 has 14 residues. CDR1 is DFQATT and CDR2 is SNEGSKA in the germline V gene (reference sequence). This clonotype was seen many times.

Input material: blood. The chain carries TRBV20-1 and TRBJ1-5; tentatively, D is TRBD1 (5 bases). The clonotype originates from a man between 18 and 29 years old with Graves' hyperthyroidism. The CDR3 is CSARDLTGHQPQHF. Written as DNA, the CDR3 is TGCAGTGCTAGAGATTTAACAGGCCATCAGCCCCAGCATTTT.